This TCR beta chain came from a study of T cells expressing NK-cell markers. Across the whole study: The sequencing cohort of eight donors included seven HCMV-seropositive individuals and one seronegative individual.

Synthesis of TCR beta cDNA relied on 5'RACE template switching carrying UMIs. TCRdb re-analyzed the 5' RACE reads; it lists each CDR3 protein once, without DNA. The sample's table shows 250,000 or so distinct CDR3 sequences. Study-wide findings and caveats: In six donors, dominant NKG2C+ clonotypes were roughly 1.0-7.0% of CD8+ T cells. Whether expanded NKG2C+ T cell clones recognized HCMV stayed uncertain.

As for this clonotype: Its antigen is not known.

CDR1 SQVTM and CDR2 ANQGSEA come from the germline V gene. CDR3 length: 14 residues. This receptor was taken from a woman between 18 and 75 years old in good health. The sequenced sample was blood T cells: a sorted CD56 or NKG2C T cell subset, CD4+ or CD8+ T cells, or bulk PBMC T cells (not recorded which). The chain has TRBV29-1 and TRBJ2-7. CDR3: CSVEDGRVSYEQYF.